Listed here are 32 T cell receptor beta chains from one sample, sequenced in a study of T cells in Graves' hyperthyroidism and ophthalmopathy. Authors of the study amplified TCR beta CDR3 regions from RNA transcripts. First-round RT-PCR of the TCR CDR3 relied on the HTBI primer set. In TCRdb, the multiplex PCR reads were re-called with MiXCR into one record per CDR3 protein. There are about 410,000 distinct CDR3 sequences in the sample; over 12% occur only once, and about 12% lies in the top ten. Sequenced: blood. Receptors originate from a man younger than 35 with Graves' ophthalmopathy.

This clonotype has at least ten counts. The chain carries TRBV18 and TRBJ2-1, with D perhaps TRBD2 (6 bases). CDR3 size: 13 residues. Germline CDR1 KGHSH, CDR2 LQKENI. Trimming pared 3 bases from V and 9 bases from J, leaving 12 bases between. Written as DNA, the CDR3 is TGTGCCAGCTCACCGGGGGGTGCAGTTGAGCAGTTCTTC. It codes for CASSPGGAVEQFF. Full variable domain (missing parts from reference TRBV18 and TRBJ2-1): NAGVMQNPRHLVRRRGQEARLRCSPMKGHSHVYWYRQLPEEGLKFMVYLQKENIIDESGMPKERFSAEFPKEGPSILRIQQVVRGDSAAYFCASSPGGAVEQFFGPGTRLTVL.

Notes on this clonotype: The final CDR3 position lacks the conserved phenylalanine or tryptophan, pointing to a likely read error. The rearrangement uses TRBV7-9 and TRBJ2-7, with D possibly TRBD1 on 5 matching bases. Germline V gene sequence: CDR1 SEHNR, CDR2 FQNEAQ (reference sequence). Trimming cost V 5 bases and J 6 bases, with 14 bases left between them. The CDR3 covers 13 residues. CDR3 sequence: CASSMGQGGEQYL. In DNA form, the CDR3 reads TGTGCCAGCAGCATGGGGCAGGGCGGCGAGCAGTACCTC.

In its sample, this clonotype was seen a few times. V and J are TRBV4-1 and TRBJ2-7; unclear D gene. The CDR3 sequence is 14 residues long. V shed 1 base and J shed 2 bases, with 9 bases lying between them. Germline V gene data show CDR1 as MGHRA and CDR2 as YSYEKL. The CDR3 loop reads CASSQVPFAYEQYF. The CDR3 coding sequence is TGCGCCAGCAGCCAAGTCCCCTTTGCCTACGAGCAGTACTTC.

This clonotype appeared a few times. The missing conserved phenylalanine or tryptophan at the end of this CDR3 makes a read error likely. The chain is built from TRBV2 and TRBJ2-1, with 10 bases that match TRBD2. CDR1 SNHLY and CDR2 FYNNEI come from the germline V gene. Trimming at V came to 5 bases and at J to 5 bases, leaving 9 bases not matched to a gene. The CDR3 is 16 residues long. For the CDR3, the DNA is TGTGCCAGCAGTCGGCTAGCGGGAGTGGGGGACAATGAGCAGTTCCTC. Protein sequence: CASSRLAGVGDNEQFL.

This clonotype has ten or more counts. The V and J genes are TRBV28 and TRBJ2-7; 7 bases align to TRBD1. CDR1 is MDHEN and CDR2 is SYDVKM in the germline V gene. The CDR3 sequence is 13 residues long. V was clipped by 8 bases and J by 5 bases; unmatched bases: 9. CDR3 loop: CASGHRGGDEQYF. DNA of the CDR3: TGTGCCAGCGGACACAGGGGCGGCGACGAGCAGTACTTC. Variable domain in full (rest from reference TRBV28 and TRBJ2-7): DVKVTQSSRYLVKRTGEKVFLECVQDMDHENMFWYRQDPGLGLRLIYFSYDVKMKEKGDIPEGYSVSREKKERFSLILESASTNQTSMYLCASGHRGGDEQYFGPGTRLTVT.

The V and J genes are TRBV20-1 and TRBJ2-3, with 7 bases fitting TRBD2. V was pared by 4 bases and J by 0 bases, with 10 bases of the junction left unmatched. Germline assignment: CDR1 DFQATT and CDR2 SNEGSKA (reference sequence). This CDR3 has 16 amino acids. The CDR3 DNA reads as TGCAGTGCTACCCCTGGGGGGGGATTAAGCACAGATACGCAGTATTTT. This encodes CSATPGGGLSTDTQYF.

This clonotype was picked up a small number of times. This chain connects TRBV19 to TRBJ2-7, with D maybe TRBD2 (6 bases). This CDR3 has 15 residues. Trimming cost V 3 bases and J 1 base, with 13 bases left between them. From germline, CDR1 is LNHDA and CDR2 SQIVND (reference sequence). CDR3 residues: CASSMAGSLSYEQYF. Written as DNA, the CDR3 is TGTGCCAGTAGTATGGCGGGGAGTCTTTCCTACGAGCAGTACTTC.

This clonotype has at least ten counts. The CDR3: CASSLAPPDRGHEQFF. DNA for the CDR3: TGTGCCAGCAGCTTAGCCCCGCCGGACAGGGGGCATGAGCAGTTCTTC. The rearrangement uses TRBV7-2 and TRBJ2-1; 11 nucleotides line up with TRBD1. The CDR3 is 16 residues long. The germline CDR1 and CDR2 sequences are SGHTA and FQGNSA. Trimming removed 0 bases from V and 8 bases from J; junction bases left unmatched: 6.

The rearrangement uses TRBV7-9 and TRBJ1-3, with D perhaps TRBD1 (5 bases). V gave up 5 bases and J gave up 16 bases, with 18 bases separating them. This CDR3 has 12 amino acids. From germline, CDR1 is SEHNR and CDR2 FQNEAQ (reference sequence). CDR3 bases: TGTGCCAGCAGCCCCTCGGGGAACAACAGGTATTTT. This gives the protein CASSPSGNNRYF. Supplemented by reference TRBV7-9 and TRBJ1-3, the full variable domain reads DTGVSQNPRHKITKRGQNVTFRCDPISEHNRLYWYRQTLGQGPEFLTYFQNEAQLEKSRLLSDRFSAERPKGSFSTLEIQRTEQGDSAMYLCASSPSGNNRYFGEGSWLTVV.

CDR3 loop: CASSNPTSGRIEQYF. As DNA, the CDR3 is TGTGCCAGTAGTAATCCTACTAGCGGGAGGATTGAGCAGTACTTC. The chain joins TRBV19 to TRBJ2-7; 12 bases match TRBD2. The V segment lost 4 bases and the J segment 7 bases; nucleotides outside the gene matches: 8. The CDR3 runs to 15 residues. CDR1 LNHDA and CDR2 SQIVND come from the germline V gene (reference sequence).

The DNA for the CDR3 is TGCGCCAGCAGCCAAGTAGAACAGGGTGATACCGAGCAGTACTTC. Its translation: CASSQVEQGDTEQYF. The V call is TRBV4-1, the J call TRBJ2-7; possible D gene TRBD1, 6 bases. V was clipped by 1 base and J by 6 bases, with 16 bases between them. The germline V gene encodes CDR1 MGHRA and CDR2 YSYEKL. The CDR3 sequence is 15 residues long.

V usage is TRBV20-1 and J usage is TRBJ2-5; D is perhaps TRBD1 (5 bases). Trimming removed 1 base from V and 3 bases from J, with 15 bases in between. The germline gives CDR1 DFQATT, CDR2 SNEGSKA (reference sequence). There are 15 residues in the CDR3. CDR3 region: CSARVIKGREETQYF. Written as DNA, the CDR3 is TGCAGTGCTAGAGTTATCAAGGGCAGGGAAGAGACCCAGTACTTC.

CDR3 in DNA: TGTGCCAGCAGCCCCCCCGTCAGGGATGGCTACACCTTC. Its protein is CASSPPVRDGYTF. J is TRBJ1-2 and V is TRBV7-2; D may be TRBD1 (5 bases). V lost 5 bases and J 6 bases, leaving 13 bases between the germline ends. The CDR3 is 13 residues long. CDR1 is SGHTA, CDR2 FQGNSA, per germline.

The J gene is TRBJ1-6, the V gene TRBV5-5; D unresolved. CDR3 size: 14 residues. Trimming stripped 3 bases from V and 7 bases from J, with 11 bases between. Germline assignment: CDR1 SGHKS and CDR2 YYEKEE (reference sequence). The CDR3 loop reads CASSSLHGNSPLHF. DNA for the CDR3: TGTGCCAGCAGCTCCCTTCATGGGAATTCACCCCTCCACTTT. Using reference TRBV5-5 and TRBJ1-6 for the parts outside the CDR3, the full variable domain is DAGVTQSPTHLIKTRGQQVTLRCSPISGHKSVSWYQQVLGQGPQFIFQYYEKEERGRGNFPDRFSARQFPNYSSELNVNALLLGDSALYLCASSSLHGNSPLHFGNGTRLTVT.

This clonotype was counted many times. Here the CDR3 reads CASSSLGTGEKLFF. For the CDR3, the DNA is TGTGCCAGCAGCTCTCTTGGGACAGGGGAAAAACTGTTTTTT. The chain recombines TRBV7-6 with TRBJ1-4; 9 bases are a match to TRBD1. This CDR3 has 14 residues. J gave up 8 bases and V 4 bases, and 5 bases lay outside the gene matches. The germline gives CDR1 SGHVS, CDR2 FNYEAQ.

This clonotype has ten or more counts. The chain has TRBV7-9 and TRBJ1-2, with a possible D match to TRBD1 (6 bases). V lost 3 bases to trimming and J lost 2 bases, with 13 bases between them. The germline V gene has CDR1 SEHNR and CDR2 FQNEAQ (reference sequence). The CDR3 has 15 residues. The CDR3 reads CASSFPSGGNYGYTF. The CDR3 nucleotides read TGTGCCAGCAGCTTCCCTTCTGGGGGCAACTATGGCTACACCTTC.

This clonotype occurred many times. This chain uses TRBV15 with TRBJ2-2, with a possible D match to TRBD1 (6 bases). Looked up from germline, CDR1 is LNHNV and CDR2 is YYDKDF (reference sequence). CDR3 length: 14 residues. The V and J ends lost 0 bases and 6 bases respectively, with 8 bases between them. The CDR3 is CATSRDRGSGELFF. The CDR3 bases are TGTGCCACCAGCAGAGATAGGGGGTCCGGGGAGCTGTTTTTT.

This clonotype has ten or more counts. This sequence joins TRBV13 and TRBJ2-3; TRBD1 or TRBD2 may be the D gene (6 bases each). This CDR3 spans 16 amino acids. The V and J ends lost 5 bases and 3 bases respectively, with 18 bases between them. Germline assignment: CDR1 PRHDT and CDR2 FYEKMQ (reference sequence). The CDR3 nucleotides are TGTGCCAGCAGCCCCCTTGGGGGGACAAGTACAGATACGCAGTATTTT. Its translation: CASSPLGGTSTDTQYF.

Ten or more counts support this clonotype. V and J are TRBV3-1 and TRBJ2-7; 10 nucleotides line up with TRBD2. CDR1 and CDR2 from the germline V gene are LGHDT and YNNKEL (reference sequence). Trimming cost V 2 bases and J 2 bases; bases outside gene matches: 3. The CDR3 totals 15 residues. DNA of the CDR3: TGTGCCAGCAGCCAACGCAGCGGGGGGGCCTACGAGCAGTACTTC. It specifies CASSQRSGGAYEQYF.

The chain carries TRBV11-2 and TRBJ2-7; D possibly corresponds to TRBD2 (6 bases). There are 17 residues in the CDR3. Germline CDR1 SGHAT, CDR2 FQNNGV. Trimming took 2 bases from V and 2 from J, leaving 19 bases between them. CDR3 sequence (DNA): TGTGCCAGCAGCTTAAGTTCGGAGGCGGGGTGCCCCTACGAGCAGTACTTC. This sequence encodes CASSLSSEAGCPYEQYF.

There are a few counts of this clonotype. V and J are TRBV27 and TRBJ2-3; 9 bases align to TRBD1. V was clipped by 4 bases and J by 6 bases; unmatched bases: 8. CDR1 and CDR2 (germline): MNHEY, SMNVEV (reference sequence). This CDR3 contains 15 residues. The CDR3 coding sequence is TGTGCCAGCAGTTCTCCGGGACAGGGTCTGGATACGCAGTATTTT. It codes for CASSSPGQGLDTQYF.

This clonotype was detected many times. The chain uses TRBV7-2 and TRBJ2-7; D is ambiguous. The V end lost 2 bases, the J end lost 1 base, and 6 bases lay between the germline ends. The CDR3 length is 13 residues. Germline CDR1 SGHTA, CDR2 FQGNSA. CDR3 nucleotides: TGTGCCAGCAGCTTACAATCGTCCTACGAGCAGTACTTC. The encoded protein is CASSLQSSYEQYF.

The chain employs TRBV7-9 and TRBJ1-1, with 11 positions matching TRBD1. After removal of 4 bases from V and 6 bases from J, the junction contained 4 bases not matched to a gene. The CDR3 loop spans 14 amino acids. CDR1 and CDR2 (germline): SEHNR, FQNEAQ (reference sequence). The chain's CDR3 is CASSSGTGGAEAFF. CDR3 sequence (DNA): TGTGCCAGCAGCTCTGGGACAGGGGGGGCTGAAGCTTTCTTT.

This rearrangement joins TRBV6-2 or TRBV6-3 to TRBJ2-3, with 11 bases aligning to TRBD1. This CDR3 is 14 amino acids long. Germline CDR1 and CDR2: MNHEY and SVGEGT. V was clipped by 5 bases and J by 6 bases; unmatched bases: 4. Written as DNA, the CDR3 is TGTGCCAGCAGTAGTGGGACAGGGGGGGATACGCAGTATTTT. Translating it yields CASSSGTGGDTQYF.

This clonotype was detected many times. The rearrangement uses TRBV27 and TRBJ1-1; D is unclear. V was clipped by 6 bases and J by 3 bases, with 14 bases between them. Per the germline V gene, CDR1 is MNHEY and CDR2 is SMNVEV (reference sequence). CDR3 length: 14 residues. CDR3 coding DNA: TGTGCCAGCAGGACGAGTGGAGGGTACACTGAAGCTTTCTTT. It specifies CASRTSGGYTEAFF.

This clonotype was recorded at least ten times. This chain joins TRBV10-3 and TRBJ2-1, with unresolved D. Germline CDR1 and CDR2: ENHRY and SYGVKD. CDR3 length equals 14 residues. Trimming stripped 0 bases from V and 6 bases from J, with 9 bases between. CDR3 nucleotides: TGTGCCATCAGTGAGTCGGGCCTTGGCAATGAGCAGTTCTTC. Translated: CAISESGLGNEQFF.

This clonotype was found many times. This rearrangement joins TRBV12-3 or TRBV12-4 to TRBJ1-1, with D perhaps matching TRBD1 (6 bases). Trimming removed 0 bases at V and 4 bases at J, with 9 bases between. CDR3 length equals 14 residues. Written as DNA, the CDR3 is TGTGCCAGCAGTTTAGCAAACAGGGCCACTGAAGCTTTCTTT. Translated, it gives CASSLANRATEAFF.

The rearrangement uses TRBV27 and TRBJ1-4, with 8 positions matching TRBD1. The CDR3 runs 14 residues. Germline CDR1 is MNHEY and CDR2 is SMNVEV (reference sequence). The V and J ends lost 2 bases and 8 bases, in that order; junction bases with no gene match: 4. CDR3 loop: CASSLGDRREKLFF. As DNA, the CDR3 is TGTGCCAGCAGTTTAGGGGACAGGCGAGAAAAACTGTTTTTT.

This clonotype was counted many times. The chain carries TRBV7-2 and TRBJ1-2; a weak D match, TRBD1 (6 bases). Germline V gene lookup returns CDR1 SGHTA and CDR2 FQGNSA. This CDR3 has 15 residues. V lost 0 bases and J 7 bases, leaving 15 bases between the germline ends. Written as DNA, the CDR3 is TGTGCCAGCAGCTTAGCGAGTCAGGGGCGAGGTGGCTACACCTTC. Its protein is CASSLASQGRGGYTF.

V is TRBV11-3 and J is TRBJ2-5; tentatively, D is TRBD1 (6 bases). Per germline, CDR1 SGHNT and CDR2 YENEEA. The CDR3 is 16 residues long. With 5 bases removed from V and 2 bases from J, the gap between germline ends came to 18 bases. CDR3 loop: CASSPGLGGRQETQYF. The CDR3 DNA sequence: TGTGCCAGCAGCCCGGGCCTAGGGGGTAGACAAGAGACCCAGTACTTC.

As regards this clonotype: Since a much larger clone is just one base distant, this may be a read error. V gene TRBV7-9 combines with J gene TRBJ2-7; D call uncertain. V was clipped by 2 bases and J by 7 bases, with 18 bases between them. The CDR3 covers 15 residues. Germline-derived CDR1 and CDR2 are SEHNR and FQNEAQ (reference sequence). The CDR3 is CASSLNSASRGEQYF. The CDR3 DNA is TGTGCCAGCAGCTTAAATTCAGCGTCCCGTGGGGAGCAGTACTTC.

The chain carries TRBV10-2 and TRBJ1-5; no clear D gene. This CDR3 has 13 residues. V was pared by 2 bases and J by 5 bases, with 7 bases between. Germline assignment: CDR1 WSHSY and CDR2 SAAADI. CDR3 in amino acids: CASSERSDQPQHF. The CDR3 nucleotides read TGCGCCAGCAGTGAGAGAAGCGATCAGCCCCAGCATTTT.